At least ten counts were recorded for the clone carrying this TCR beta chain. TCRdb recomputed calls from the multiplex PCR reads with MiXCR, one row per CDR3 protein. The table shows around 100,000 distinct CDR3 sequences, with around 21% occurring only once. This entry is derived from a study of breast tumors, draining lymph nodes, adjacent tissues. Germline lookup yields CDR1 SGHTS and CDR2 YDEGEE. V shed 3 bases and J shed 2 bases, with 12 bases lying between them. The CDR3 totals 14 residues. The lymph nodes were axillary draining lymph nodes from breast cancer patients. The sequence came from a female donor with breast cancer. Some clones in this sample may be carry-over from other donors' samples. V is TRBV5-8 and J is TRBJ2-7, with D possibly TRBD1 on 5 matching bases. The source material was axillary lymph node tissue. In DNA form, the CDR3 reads TGTGCCAGCAGCTCCAGGGCCGGACCCTACGAGCAGTACTTC. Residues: CASSSRAGPYEQYF.